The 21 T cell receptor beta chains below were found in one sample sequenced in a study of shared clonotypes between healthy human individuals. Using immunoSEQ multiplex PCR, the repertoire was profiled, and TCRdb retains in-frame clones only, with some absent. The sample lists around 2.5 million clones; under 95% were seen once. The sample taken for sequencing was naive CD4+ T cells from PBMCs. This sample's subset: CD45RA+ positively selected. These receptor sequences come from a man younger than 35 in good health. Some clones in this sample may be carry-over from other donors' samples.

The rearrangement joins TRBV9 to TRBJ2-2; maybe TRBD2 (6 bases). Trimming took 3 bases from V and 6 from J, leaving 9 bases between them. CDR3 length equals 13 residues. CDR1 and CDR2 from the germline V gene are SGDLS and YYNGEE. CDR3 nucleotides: TGTGCCAGCAGCGCCGGGACTGCCGGGGAGCTGTTTTTT. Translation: CASSAGTAGELFF.

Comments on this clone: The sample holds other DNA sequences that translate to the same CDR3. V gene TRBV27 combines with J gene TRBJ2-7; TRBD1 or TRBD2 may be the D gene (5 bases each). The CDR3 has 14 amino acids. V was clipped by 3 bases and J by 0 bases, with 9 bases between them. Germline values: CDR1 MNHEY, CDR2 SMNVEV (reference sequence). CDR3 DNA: TGTGCCAGCAGTTTGAGGGGAACCTCCTACGAGCAGTACTTC. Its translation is CASSLRGTSYEQYF.

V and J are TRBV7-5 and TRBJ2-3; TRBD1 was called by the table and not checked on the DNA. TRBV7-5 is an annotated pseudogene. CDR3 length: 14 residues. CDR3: CARSPPGQTDTQYF. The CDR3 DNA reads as TGTGCCAGAAGCCCTCCGGGACAGACAGATACGCAGTATTTT.

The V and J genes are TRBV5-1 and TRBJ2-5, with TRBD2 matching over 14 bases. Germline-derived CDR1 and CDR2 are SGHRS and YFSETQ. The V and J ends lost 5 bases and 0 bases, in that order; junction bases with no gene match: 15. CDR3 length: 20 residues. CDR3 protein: CASRGVPGLAGAPDQETQYF. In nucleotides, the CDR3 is TGCGCCAGCAGGGGGGTTCCGGGACTAGCGGGAGCTCCCGACCAAGAGACCCAGTACTTC.

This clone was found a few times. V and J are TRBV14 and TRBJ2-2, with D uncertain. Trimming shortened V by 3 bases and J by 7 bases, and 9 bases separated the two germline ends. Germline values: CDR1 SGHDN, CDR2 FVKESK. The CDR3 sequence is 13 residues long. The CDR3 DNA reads TGTGCCAGCAGCCAGTCTTTGGACGGGGAGCTGTTTTTT. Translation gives CASSQSLDGELFF. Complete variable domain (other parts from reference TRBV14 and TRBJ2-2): EAGVTQFPSHSVIEKGQTVTLRCDPISGHDNLYWYRRVMGKEIKFLLHFVKESKQDESGMPNNRFLAERTGGTYSTLKVQPAELEDSGVYFCASSQSLDGELFFGEGSRLTVL.

The CDR3 is CASSFGLGETQYF. The DNA for the CDR3 is TGCGCCAGCAGCTTTGGGTTAGGCGAGACCCAGTACTTC. The rearrangement uses TRBV5-1 and TRBJ2-5; D not resolved. The germline V and J ends were trimmed by 2 bases and 5 bases, with 10 bases remaining between them. CDR3 length: 13 amino acids. Germline CDR1 is SGHRS and CDR2 is YFSETQ. Full variable domain (outside the CDR3, taken from reference TRBV5-1 and TRBJ2-5): KAGVTQTPRYLIKTRGQQVTLSCSPISGHRSVSWYQQTPGQGLQFLFEYFSETQRNKGNFPGRFSGRQFSNSRSEMNVSTLELGDSALYLCASSFGLGETQYFGPGTRLLVL.

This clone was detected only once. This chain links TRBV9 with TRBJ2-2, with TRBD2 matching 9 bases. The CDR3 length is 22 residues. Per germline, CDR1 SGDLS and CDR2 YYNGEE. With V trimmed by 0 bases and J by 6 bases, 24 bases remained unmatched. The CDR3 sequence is CASSVDLREGLEAWENAGELFF. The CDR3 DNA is TGTGCCAGCAGCGTAGATTTGCGGGAGGGCCTCGAGGCGTGGGAAAATGCCGGGGAGCTGTTTTTT.

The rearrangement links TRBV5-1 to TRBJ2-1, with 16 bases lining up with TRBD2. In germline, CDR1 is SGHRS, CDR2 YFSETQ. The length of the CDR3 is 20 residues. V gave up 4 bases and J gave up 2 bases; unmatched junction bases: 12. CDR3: CASSRVPGLAGGTTYNEQFF. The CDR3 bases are TGCGCCAGCAGCCGAGTACCGGGACTAGCGGGAGGGACTACCTACAATGAGCAGTTCTTC.

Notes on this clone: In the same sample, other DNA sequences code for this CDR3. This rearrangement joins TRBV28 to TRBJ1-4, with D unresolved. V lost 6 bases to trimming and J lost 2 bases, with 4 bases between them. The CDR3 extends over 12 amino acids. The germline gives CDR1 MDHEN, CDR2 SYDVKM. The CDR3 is CASRQTNEKLFF. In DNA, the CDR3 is TGTGCCAGCAGACAGACTAATGAAAAACTGTTTTTT.

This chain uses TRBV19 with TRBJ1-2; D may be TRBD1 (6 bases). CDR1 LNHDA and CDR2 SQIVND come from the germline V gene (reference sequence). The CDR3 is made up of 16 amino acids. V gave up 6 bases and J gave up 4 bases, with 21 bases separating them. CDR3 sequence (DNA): TGTGCCAGTAGACGGATCGTTGGGGGCAACGGCTATGGCTACACCTTC. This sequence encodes CASRRIVGGNGYGYTF.

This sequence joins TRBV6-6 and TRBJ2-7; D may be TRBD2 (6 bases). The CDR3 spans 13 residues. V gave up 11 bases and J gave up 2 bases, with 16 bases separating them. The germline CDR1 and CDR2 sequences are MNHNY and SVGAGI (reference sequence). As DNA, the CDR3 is TGTGCCTCGTCCCGGGGGAATCCCTACGAGCAGTACTTC. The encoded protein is CASSRGNPYEQYF.

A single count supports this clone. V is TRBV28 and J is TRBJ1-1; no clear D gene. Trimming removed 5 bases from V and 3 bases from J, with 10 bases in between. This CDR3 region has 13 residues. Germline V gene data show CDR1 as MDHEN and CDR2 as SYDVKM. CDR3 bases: TGTGCCAGCAGTCCAGTACGGGACACTGAAGCTTTCTTT. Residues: CASSPVRDTEAFF.

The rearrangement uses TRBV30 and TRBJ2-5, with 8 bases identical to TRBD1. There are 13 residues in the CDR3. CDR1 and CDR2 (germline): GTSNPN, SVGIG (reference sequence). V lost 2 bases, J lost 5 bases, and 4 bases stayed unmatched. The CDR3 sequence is CAWSQGAWETQYF. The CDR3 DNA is TGTGCCTGGAGTCAGGGGGCATGGGAGACCCAGTACTTC.

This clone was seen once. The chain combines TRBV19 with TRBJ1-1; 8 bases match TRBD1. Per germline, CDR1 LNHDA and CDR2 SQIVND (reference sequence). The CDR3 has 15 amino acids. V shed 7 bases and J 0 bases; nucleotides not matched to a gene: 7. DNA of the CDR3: TGTGCCAGTACCAGACGGACAGGGATGAACACTGAAGCTTTCTTT. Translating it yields CASTRRTGMNTEAFF.

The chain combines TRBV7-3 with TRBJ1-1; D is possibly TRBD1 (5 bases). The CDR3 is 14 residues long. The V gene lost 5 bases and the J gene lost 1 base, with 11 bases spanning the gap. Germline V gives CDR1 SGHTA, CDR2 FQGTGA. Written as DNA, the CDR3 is TGTGCCAGCAGCCCGGGACCGTCGAACACTGAAGCTTTCTTT. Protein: CASSPGPSNTEAFF.

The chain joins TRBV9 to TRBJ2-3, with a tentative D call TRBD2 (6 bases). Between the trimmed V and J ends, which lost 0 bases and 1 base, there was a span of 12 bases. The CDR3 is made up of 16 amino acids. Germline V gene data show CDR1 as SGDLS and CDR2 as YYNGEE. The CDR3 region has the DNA TGTGCCAGCAGCGTAGCCGGCGGGGAGGGCACAGATACGCAGTATTTT. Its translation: CASSVAGGEGTDTQYF.

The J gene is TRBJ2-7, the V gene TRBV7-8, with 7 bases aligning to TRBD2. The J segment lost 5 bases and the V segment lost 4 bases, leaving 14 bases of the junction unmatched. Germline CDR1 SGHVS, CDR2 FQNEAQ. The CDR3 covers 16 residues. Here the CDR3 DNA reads TGTGCCAGCAGCTCCGCGTCGGGCGGGAGTCGTAACGAGCAGTACTTC. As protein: CASSSASGGSRNEQYF.

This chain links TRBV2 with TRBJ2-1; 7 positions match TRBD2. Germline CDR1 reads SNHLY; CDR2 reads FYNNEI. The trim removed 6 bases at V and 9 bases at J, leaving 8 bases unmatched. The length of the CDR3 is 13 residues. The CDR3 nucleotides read TGTGCCAGCAGAGGCGGGAGTAGGATTGAGCAGTTCTTC. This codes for CASRGGSRIEQFF. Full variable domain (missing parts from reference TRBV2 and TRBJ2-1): EPEVTQTPSHQVTQMGQEVILRCVPISNHLYFYWYRQILGQKVEFLVSFYNNEISEKSEIFDDQFSVERPDGSNFTLKIRSTKLEDSAMYFCASRGGSRIEQFFGPGTRLTVL.

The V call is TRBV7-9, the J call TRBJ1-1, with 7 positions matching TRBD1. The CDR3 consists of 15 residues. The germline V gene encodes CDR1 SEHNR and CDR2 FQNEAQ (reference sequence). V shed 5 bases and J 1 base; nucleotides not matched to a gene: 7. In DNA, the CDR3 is TGTGCCAGCAGCACAACCAGGGGGAGGAACACTGAAGCTTTCTTT. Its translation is CASSTTRGRNTEAFF.

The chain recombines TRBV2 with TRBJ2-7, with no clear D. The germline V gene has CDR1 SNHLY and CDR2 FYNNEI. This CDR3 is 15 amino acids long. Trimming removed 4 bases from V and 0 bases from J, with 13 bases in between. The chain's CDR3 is CASSVARPSSYEQYF. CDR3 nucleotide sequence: TGTGCCAGCAGTGTAGCACGCCCCAGCTCCTACGAGCAGTACTTC.

CDR3 in amino acids: CASRVGLLNTGELFF. CDR3 DNA: TGTGCCAGCAGAGTCGGACTGCTGAACACCGGGGAGCTGTTTTTT. This rearrangement joins TRBV6-5 to TRBJ2-2, with D perhaps TRBD2 (5 bases). Trimming shortened V by 6 bases and J by 1 base, and 12 bases separated the two germline ends. The CDR3 loop spans 15 amino acids. CDR1 and CDR2 (germline): MNHEY, SVGAGI.